These T cell receptor beta chains were read from a single sample in a study of shared clonotypes between healthy human individuals. Assay used: immunoSEQ multiplex PCR; TCRdb lists only in-frame clones, some missing. Here the sample spans 2 million to 2.5 million clones, less than 95% being singletons. Sequencing was carried out using naive CD4+ T cells from PBMCs. These receptors all come from a young man in good health. Some clones in this sample may be carry-over from other donors' samples. CDR3s include the opening cysteine and the closing phenylalanine or tryptophan. A D gene is named only where the DNA matches it firmly. Clone size, where shown, is once, few, many, or a class for clones that have expanded.

clone size	V gene	J gene	D gene	CDR3 protein	CDR3 DNA
-	TRBV7-6	TRBJ2-3	-	CASSFSSVADTQYF	TGTGCCAGCAGCTTTAGCTCGGTAGCAGATACGCAGTATTTT
-	TRBV7-8	TRBJ1-2	-	CASSLRLGIPYGYTF	TGTGCCAGCAGCCTCCGACTCGGGATACCCTATGGCTACACCTTC
-	TRBV18	TRBJ2-2	TRBD1	CASSPQGANTGELFF	TGTGCCAGCTCACCACAGGGGGCAAACACCGGGGAGCTGTTTTTT
-	TRBV27	TRBJ1-1	-	CASFQGWNTEAFF	TGTGCCAGCTTTCAGGGGTGGAACACTGAAGCTTTCTTT
once	TRBV11-2	TRBJ2-7	TRBD2	CASKSAASGSYEQYF	TGTGCCAGCAAATCGGCTGCTAGCGGCTCCTACGAGCAGTACTTC
-	TRBV5-4	TRBJ1-1	TRBD1	CASSLGGTVAWHEAFF	TGTGCCAGCAGCTTGGGAGGGACAGTCGCGTGGCATGAAGCTTTCTTT
-	TRBV19	TRBJ2-7	-	CASKGPREQYF	TGTGCCAGTAAAGGGCCCCGGGAGCAGTACTTC
once	TRBV5-1	TRBJ2-1	-	CASSPPTGGSYNEQFF	TGCGCCAGCAGCCCACCCACCGGAGGGTCCTACAATGAGCAGTTCTTC
-	TRBV28	TRBJ2-7	TRBD1	CASSLGQGPYEQYF	TGTGCCAGCAGCCTCGGACAGGGGCCCTACGAGCAGTACTTC
-	TRBV5-1	TRBJ2-5	TRBD1	CASSLTGGRETQYF	TGCGCCAGCAGCTTGACAGGGGGCCGGGAGACCCAGTACTTC
-	TRBV7-3	TRBJ2-7	-	CASSLMASNGYEQYF	TGTGCCAGCAGCTTAATGGCCAGTAACGGCTACGAGCAGTACTTC
once	TRBV11-2	TRBJ2-1	TRBD2	CASSSIAPGLAGSEQFF	TGTGCCAGCAGCTCGATCGCCCCGGGACTAGCGGGAAGTGAGCAGTTCTTC
-	TRBV7-7	TRBJ2-1	-	CASSLGSGSSYNEQFF	TGTGCCAGCAGCTTAGGGTCCGGTAGCTCCTACAATGAGCAGTTCTTC
-	TRBV29-1	TRBJ2-6	TRBD2	CSVETGTRYSGANVLTF	TGCAGCGTTGAGACCGGGACTAGATACTCTGGGGCCAACGTCCTGACTTTC
-	TRBV7-8	TRBJ2-3	-	CASSNTDTQYF	TGTGCCAGCAGCAACACAGATACGCAGTATTTT
-	TRBV6-6	TRBJ1-1	-	CASRIGTPTEAFF	TGTGCCAGCAGGATAGGGACACCCACTGAAGCTTTCTTT
-	TRBV27	TRBJ2-1	TRBD1	CASCRGQGFTQPYNEQFF	TGTGCCAGCTGTAGGGGACAGGGGTTTACTCAGCCATACAATGAGCAGTTCTTC
-	TRBV5-6	TRBJ2-5	-	CASRGPGARETQYF	TGTGCCAGCAGAGGGCCCGGGGCTAGAGAGACCCAGTACTTC
-	TRBV9	TRBJ2-5	-	CASSVGVGTQYF	TGTGCCAGCAGCGTAGGCGTAGGGACCCAGTACTTC
-	TRBV5-4	TRBJ2-7	-	CASSAGLPEQYF	TGTGCCAGCAGTGCGGGACTTCCCGAGCAGTACTTC
-	TRBV10-2	TRBJ2-5	TRBD2	CATLNLAGAGSEQYF	TGCGCCACCCTGAATCTAGCGGGAGCCGGCTCGGAGCAGTACTTC
-	TRBV28	TRBJ1-1	-	CASSSGPRAFF	TGTGCCAGCAGTTCCGGTCCTCGGGCTTTCTTT
-	TRBV6-1	TRBJ2-3	-	CASSEVGWISGTQYF	TGTGCCAGCAGTGAAGTTGGATGGATAAGCGGGACGCAGTATTTT
-	TRBV28	TRBJ2-3	TRBD1	CASSLGTGVRTDTQYF	TGTGCCAGCAGTTTGGGGACAGGTGTCCGCACAGATACGCAGTATTTT
-	TRBV5-1	TRBJ2-3	TRBD1	CASSRGQGASTDTQYF	TGCGCCAGCAGCCGGGGACAGGGGGCCAGCACAGATACGCAGTATTTT
-	TRBV20-1	TRBJ2-7	-	CSASPGYEQYF	TGCAGTGCTAGTCCCGGCTACGAGCAGTACTTC
-	TRBV4-2	TRBJ2-2	TRBD1	CASSHPPGTANTGELFF	TGTGCCAGCAGCCATCCCCCGGGGACAGCGAACACCGGGGAGCTGTTTTTT
-	TRBV25-1	TRBJ1-4	-	CASSEQGSGNEKLFF	TGTGCCAGCAGTGAACAAGGCAGTGGTAATGAAAAACTGTTTTTT
once	TRBV29-1	TRBJ1-5	-	CSVELQSNQPQHF	TGCAGCGTTGAGCTTCAAAGCAATCAGCCCCAGCATTTT
once	TRBV7-2	TRBJ2-7	-	CASSLGWGRREAYEQYF	TGTGCCAGCAGCTTAGGATGGGGTAGGAGGGAGGCCTACGAGCAGTACTTC